Following are 22 T cell receptor beta chains from one sample sequenced in a study of cytomegalovirus exposure and HLA in healthy donors. This PCR relied on a set of 60 Vbeta primers and 13 Jbeta primers. TCRdb's table, derived via immunoSEQ multiplex PCR, lists solely in-frame clones and lacks some. The sample shows some 150,000 clones, less than 80% of them seen only once. Specimen: PBMCs. These receptors were taken from a man aged 40-50 years in good health and CMV-seronegative.

This chain connects TRBV6-4 to TRBJ1-3; D not resolved. Germline assignment: CDR1 MRHNA and CDR2 SNTAGT. This CDR3 has 15 amino acids. V shed 2 bases and J shed 3 bases, with 11 bases lying between them. Written as DNA, the CDR3 is TGTGCCAGCAGTGACCAGTCGGACTTTGGAAACACCATATATTTT. Its translation: CASSDQSDFGNTIYF.

V gene TRBV4-3 combines with J gene TRBJ2-5, with 8 bases aligning to TRBD1. The J call may be wrong; the DNA end is better matched by TRBJ2-7. The CDR3 consists of 14 residues. Germline assignment: CDR1 LGHNA and CDR2 YSLEER. The CDR3 loop is CASSQDREAYEQYF. CDR3 DNA sequence: TGCGCCAGCAGCCAGGACAGGGAAGCCTACGAGCAGTACTTC.

The genes are TRBV6-6 and TRBJ2-7; 10 nucleotides match TRBD1. Germline CDR1 MNHNY, CDR2 SVGAGI (reference sequence). Unmatched junction bases numbered 5, after V lost 6 bases and J lost 6 bases. This CDR3 is 13 amino acids long. The CDR3 DNA reads TGTGCCAGCAGATCGGGACAGGGGCCCGAGCAGTACTTC. Encoded protein: CASRSGQGPEQYF.

The chain uses TRBV11-2 and TRBJ2-7; D might be TRBD2 (5 bases). V shed 5 bases and J shed 4 bases, with 18 bases lying between them. This CDR3 region has 15 residues. CDR1 and CDR2 (germline): SGHAT, FQNNGV. Written as DNA, the CDR3 is TGTGCCAGCAGCCAGTTAACGGGAAGAATGTACGAGCAGTACTTC. Protein sequence: CASSQLTGRMYEQYF.

The chain carries TRBV28 and TRBJ2-2; a possible D gene is TRBD2 (6 bases). Per the germline V gene, CDR1 is MDHEN and CDR2 is SYDVKM. CDR3 length: 15 residues. The V and J ends lost 6 bases and 7 bases respectively, with 18 bases between them. The CDR3 spells CASRGTLFRGGELFF. In DNA, the CDR3 is TGTGCCAGCAGAGGGACTCTCTTCCGCGGCGGGGAGCTGTTTTTT. The entire variable domain, with the rest obtained from reference TRBV28 and TRBJ2-2, is as follows: DVKVTQSSRYLVKRTGEKVFLECVQDMDHENMFWYRQDPGLGLRLIYFSYDVKMKEKGDIPEGYSVSREKKERFSLILESASTNQTSMYLCASRGTLFRGGELFFGEGSRLTVL.

This chain connects TRBV6-5 to TRBJ1-5; D is unresolved. The length of the CDR3 is 16 residues. Trimming removed 5 bases from V and 2 bases from J, with 16 bases in between. Germline assignment: CDR1 MNHEY and CDR2 SVGAGI. The CDR3 region is CASSHFGRMGNQPQHF. The CDR3 nucleotides are TGTGCCAGCAGTCACTTCGGCAGGATGGGCAATCAGCCCCAGCATTTT.

A word on this clone: This same CDR3 is encoded by further DNA sequences in the sample. This chain joins TRBV27 and TRBJ1-4; 7 bases are a match to TRBD1. V gave up 3 bases and J gave up 3 bases; unmatched junction bases: 1. The CDR3 is 14 amino acids. In germline, CDR1 is MNHEY, CDR2 SMNVEV (reference sequence). In nucleotides, the CDR3 is TGTGCCAGCAGTTTGGACAGGTCTAATGAAAAACTGTTTTTT. As protein: CASSLDRSNEKLFF. Combining the CDR3 with reference TRBV27 and TRBJ1-4 gives the whole variable domain EAQVTQNPRYLITVTGKKLTVTCSQNMNHEYMSWYRQDPGLGLRQIYYSMNVEVTDKGDVPEGYKVSRKEKRNFPLILESPSPNQTSLYFCASSLDRSNEKLFFGSGTQLSVL.

Points on this clone: Its ends do not fully match the called genes, so a read error is possible. The same CDR3 can be traced to other DNA sequences in this sample. The chain links TRBV7-7 to TRBJ2-3, with 7 nucleotides matching TRBD2. The CDR3 runs to 15 residues. Germline-derived CDR1 and CDR2 are SSHAT and FNYEAQ (reference sequence). The CDR3 loop is CASSFRGGSTDTQYF. The CDR3 DNA follows: TGTGCTAGCAGCTTTCGGGGAGGGAGCACAGATACGCAGTATTTT.

The chain combines TRBV7-9 with TRBJ2-5, with a possible D match to TRBD1 (5 bases). Germline V gives CDR1 SEHNR, CDR2 FQNEAQ (reference sequence). The germline V and J ends were trimmed by 1 base and 2 bases, with 11 bases remaining between them. This CDR3 has 15 residues. The CDR3 region has the DNA TGTGCCAGCAGCTTAGGGGGCGTCGGACAAGAGACCCAGTACTTC. It yields the protein CASSLGGVGQETQYF.

The rearrangement uses TRBV7-8 and TRBJ1-1; D call uncertain. The V end was cut by 1 base, the J end by 0 bases, with 6 bases between. CDR1 and CDR2 (germline): SGHVS, FQNEAQ. This CDR3 has 14 amino acids. This chain's CDR3 is CASSLGEMNTEAFF. For the CDR3, the DNA is TGTGCCAGCAGCTTAGGAGAAATGAACACTGAAGCTTTCTTT.

A single count supports this clone. V usage is TRBV29-1 and J usage is TRBJ2-7, with 7 bases aligning to TRBD1. The CDR3 contains 15 residues. V lost 4 bases, J lost 1 base, and 10 bases stayed unmatched. Per the germline V gene, CDR1 is SQVTM and CDR2 is ANQGSEA. CDR3: CSVGAGGKRSYEQYF. In nucleotides, the CDR3 is TGCAGCGTTGGGGCAGGGGGAAAAAGATCCTACGAGCAGTACTTC.

The rearrangement uses TRBV6-5 and TRBJ2-7; D possibly corresponds to TRBD2 (5 bases). CDR1 and CDR2 from the germline V gene are MNHEY and SVGAGI. V was pared by 0 bases and J by 1 base, with 10 bases between. This CDR3 has 15 residues. Here the CDR3 reads CASSYSERLSYEQYF. CDR3 DNA: TGTGCCAGCAGTTACTCGGAGCGGTTGTCCTACGAGCAGTACTTC.

To note about this clone: Distinct nucleotide sequences in the sample also encode this CDR3. This chain connects TRBV11-3 to TRBJ2-7; 7 nucleotides align to TRBD2. From germline, CDR1 is SGHNT and CDR2 YENEEA. The CDR3 contains 16 residues. The V segment lost 0 bases and the J segment 2 bases; nucleotides outside the gene matches: 7. CDR3 in DNA: TGTGCCAGCAGCTTAGAACGGGGCGGGGGAACCTACGAGCAGTACTTC. Protein: CASSLERGGGTYEQYF.

The chain is built from TRBV11-3 and TRBJ2-1; 9 bases line up with TRBD2. V lost 1 base to trimming and J lost 5 bases; unmatched junction nucleotides: 9. Germline lookup yields CDR1 SGHNT and CDR2 YENEEA. The CDR3 spans 17 residues. The CDR3 DNA is TGTGCCAGCAGCTTAGGAGAACGGCTAGCGGGAAACAATGAGCAGTTCTTC. The encoded protein is CASSLGERLAGNNEQFF.

The sample holds a few counts of this clone. The chain recombines TRBV29-1 with TRBJ1-6; the D gene is possibly TRBD1 (6 bases). V was trimmed by 7 bases and J by 3 bases, leaving 10 bases between them. Germline CDR1 and CDR2: SQVTM and ANQGSEA. The CDR3 sequence is 13 residues long. CDR3 bases: TGCAGCGCGCGACAGGACTATAATTCACCCCTCCACTTT. Amino acid sequence: CSARQDYNSPLHF.

This chain connects TRBV28 to TRBJ1-5; D gene unclear. Trimming took off 2 bases at V and 3 bases at J, with 8 bases between the two ends. The CDR3 consists of 14 residues. CDR1 is MDHEN, CDR2 SYDVKM, per germline. The CDR3 nucleotides are TGTGCCAGCAGTTTAGGAGGAATCAATCAGCCCCAGCATTTT. It translates to CASSLGGINQPQHF. Full variable domain (outside the CDR3, taken from reference TRBV28 and TRBJ1-5): DVKVTQSSRYLVKRTGEKVFLECVQDMDHENMFWYRQDPGLGLRLIYFSYDVKMKEKGDIPEGYSVSREKKERFSLILESASTNQTSMYLCASSLGGINQPQHFGDGTRLSIL.

The rearrangement joins TRBV4-1 to TRBJ2-1, with D perhaps matching TRBD2 (5 bases). V lost 0 bases, J lost 3 bases, and 9 bases lay in between. The CDR3 has 15 residues. The germline gives CDR1 MGHRA, CDR2 YSYEKL. This CDR3 reads CASSQELASYNEQFF. CDR3 DNA sequence: TGCGCCAGCAGCCAAGAATTAGCGAGCTACAATGAGCAGTTCTTC.

Concerning this clone: The sample has other DNA sequences that encode this CDR3 too. J is TRBJ2-3 and V is TRBV10-2, with TRBD2 identical over 9 bases. From germline, CDR1 is WSHSY and CDR2 SAAADI. The junction had 4 bases not matched to a gene; V was cut back by 2 bases and J by 4 bases. The CDR3 is 15 amino acids. CDR3 DNA: TGCGCCAGCAGTGAGAGCGGGGGGAGGGCAGATACGCAGTATTTT. This encodes CASSESGGRADTQYF.

This clone was counted once. The genes are TRBV6-6 and TRBJ1-2; 8 bases match TRBD1. Germline trimming cut 5 bases from V and 14 bases from J; bases unmatched to any gene: 10. This CDR3 spans 12 amino acids. From germline, CDR1 is MNHNY and CDR2 SVGAGI (reference sequence). The CDR3 sequence: CASSQDRVLWTF. CDR3 coding DNA: TGTGCCAGCAGTCAGGACAGGGTCCTATGGACCTTC.

The J gene is TRBJ2-1, the V gene TRBV25-1; D not resolved. V lost 8 bases and J lost 7, with 6 bases in between. CDR1 is MGHDK and CDR2 is SYGVNS in the germline V gene. This CDR3 is built from 10 residues. The CDR3 region has the DNA TGTGCCAGCCGGTCGAATGAGCAGTTCTTC. Protein: CASRSNEQFF.

This chain joins TRBV10-1 and TRBJ2-7; 10 nucleotides match TRBD2. With 3 bases clipped from V and 3 bases from J, the junction kept 5 bases outside the gene matches. Germline V CDR1 and CDR2: WNHNN, SYGVQD (reference sequence). This CDR3 is 15 amino acids long. CDR3 region: CASSDPSGGLYEQYF. CDR3 nucleotides: TGCGCCAGCAGTGACCCTAGCGGGGGCCTCTACGAGCAGTACTTC.

V and J are TRBV7-3 and TRBJ2-1; 8 nucleotides match TRBD2. Germline V gene lookup returns CDR1 SGHTA and CDR2 FQGTGA. The CDR3 is 16 residues long. With 1 base clipped from V and 0 bases from J, the junction kept 2 bases outside the gene matches. CDR3 loop: CASSLRAGASYNEQFF. CDR3 sequence (DNA): TGTGCCAGCAGCTTAAGAGCGGGGGCCTCCTACAATGAGCAGTTCTTC. Looking up the rest from reference TRBV7-3 and TRBJ2-1 gives the full variable domain: GAGVSQTPSNKVTEKGKYVELRCDPISGHTALYWYRQSLGQGPEFLIYFQGTGAADDSGLPNDRFFAVRPEGSVSTLKIQRTERGDSAVYLCASSLRAGASYNEQFFGPGTRLTVL.